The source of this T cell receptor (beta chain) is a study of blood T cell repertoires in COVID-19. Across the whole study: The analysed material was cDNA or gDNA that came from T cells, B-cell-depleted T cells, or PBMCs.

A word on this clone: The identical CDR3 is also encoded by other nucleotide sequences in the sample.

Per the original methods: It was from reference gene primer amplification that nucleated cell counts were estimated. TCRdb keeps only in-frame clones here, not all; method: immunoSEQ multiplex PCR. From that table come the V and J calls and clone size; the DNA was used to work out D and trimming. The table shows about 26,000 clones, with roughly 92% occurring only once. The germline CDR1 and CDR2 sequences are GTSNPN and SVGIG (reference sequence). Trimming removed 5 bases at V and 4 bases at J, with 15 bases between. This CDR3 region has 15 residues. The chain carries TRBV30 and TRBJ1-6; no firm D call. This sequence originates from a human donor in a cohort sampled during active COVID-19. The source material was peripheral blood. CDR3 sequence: CAWEDLGDYNSPLHF. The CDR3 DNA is TGTGCCTGGGAGGACCTGGGAGATTATAATTCACCCCTCCACTTT.